This TCR beta chain was sequenced for a study of blood T cell repertoires in COVID-19. Using immunoSEQ multiplex PCR, the repertoire was profiled, and TCRdb retains in-frame clones only, with some absent. This table holds over 85,000 clones, 75% to 85% found once. The CDR3 is 17 amino acids. The trim removed 2 bases at V and 2 bases at J, leaving 5 bases unmatched. Germline assignment: CDR1 KGHSH and CDR2 LQKENI. Sequenced sample: peripheral blood. This clonotype originated in a man between 70 and 80 years old with acute or convalescent COVID-19. The chain has TRBV18 and TRBJ2-1; 11 positions agree with TRBD2. The CDR3 protein is CASSPSGTSGAYNEQFF. CDR3 nucleotides: TGTGCCAGCTCACCATCCGGGACTAGCGGAGCCTACAATGAGCAGTTCTTC.